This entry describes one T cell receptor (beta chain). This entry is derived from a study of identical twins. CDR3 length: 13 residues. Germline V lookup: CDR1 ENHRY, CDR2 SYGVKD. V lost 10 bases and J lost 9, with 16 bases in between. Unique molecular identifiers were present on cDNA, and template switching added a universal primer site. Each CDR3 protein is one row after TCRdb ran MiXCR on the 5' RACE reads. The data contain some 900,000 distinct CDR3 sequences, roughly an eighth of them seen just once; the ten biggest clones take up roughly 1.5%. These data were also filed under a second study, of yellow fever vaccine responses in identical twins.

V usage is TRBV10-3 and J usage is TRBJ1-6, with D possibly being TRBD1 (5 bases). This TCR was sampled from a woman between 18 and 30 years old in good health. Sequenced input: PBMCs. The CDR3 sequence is CATREDVGSPLHF. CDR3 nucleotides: TGTGCCACCAGGGAGGACGTGGGTTCACCCCTCCACTTT.